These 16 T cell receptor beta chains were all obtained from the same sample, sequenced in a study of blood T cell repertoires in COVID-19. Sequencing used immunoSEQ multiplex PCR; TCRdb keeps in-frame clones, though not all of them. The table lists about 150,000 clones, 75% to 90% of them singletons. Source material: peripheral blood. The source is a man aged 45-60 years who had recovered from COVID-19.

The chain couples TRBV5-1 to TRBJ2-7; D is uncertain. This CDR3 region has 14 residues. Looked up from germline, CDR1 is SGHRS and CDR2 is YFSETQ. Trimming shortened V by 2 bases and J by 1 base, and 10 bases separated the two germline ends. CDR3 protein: CASSFEATSYEQYF. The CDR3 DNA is TGCGCCAGCAGCTTCGAAGCGACGTCCTACGAGCAGTACTTC.

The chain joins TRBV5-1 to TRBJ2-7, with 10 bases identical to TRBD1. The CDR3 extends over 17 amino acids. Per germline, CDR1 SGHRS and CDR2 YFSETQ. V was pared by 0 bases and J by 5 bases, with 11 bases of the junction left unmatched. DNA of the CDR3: TGCGCCAGCAGCTTGGCCGGTTGGGGACAGGGGACCAACGAGCAGTACTTC. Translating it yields CASSLAGWGQGTNEQYF.

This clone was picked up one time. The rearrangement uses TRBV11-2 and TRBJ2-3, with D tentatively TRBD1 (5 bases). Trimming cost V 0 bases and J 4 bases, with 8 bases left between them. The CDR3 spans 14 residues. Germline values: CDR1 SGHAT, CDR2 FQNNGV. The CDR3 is CASSLDRDADTQYF. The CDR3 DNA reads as TGTGCCAGCAGCTTAGACAGGGATGCAGATACGCAGTATTTT.

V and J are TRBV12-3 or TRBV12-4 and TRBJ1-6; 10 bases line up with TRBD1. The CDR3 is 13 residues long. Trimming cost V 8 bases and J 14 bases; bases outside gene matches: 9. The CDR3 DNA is TGTGCCAGCGGACCGGGACAGGGGTCTTCCCTCCACTTT. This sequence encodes CASGPGQGSSLHF.

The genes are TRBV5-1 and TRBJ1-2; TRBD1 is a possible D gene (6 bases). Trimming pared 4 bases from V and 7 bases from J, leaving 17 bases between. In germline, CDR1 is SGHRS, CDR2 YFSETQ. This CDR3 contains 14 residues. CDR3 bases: TGCGCCAGCAGCCAAGGACAGACCCCCCCTGGCTACACCTTC. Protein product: CASSQGQTPPGYTF.

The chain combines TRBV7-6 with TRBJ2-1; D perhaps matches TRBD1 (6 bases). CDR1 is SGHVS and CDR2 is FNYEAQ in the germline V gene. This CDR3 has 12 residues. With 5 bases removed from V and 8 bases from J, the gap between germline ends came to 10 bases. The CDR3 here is CASSHDRHEQFF. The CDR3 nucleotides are TGTGCCAGCAGCCATGACAGGCATGAGCAGTTCTTC. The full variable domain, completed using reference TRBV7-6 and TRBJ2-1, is GAGVSQSPRYKVTKRGQDVALRCDPISGHVSLYWYRQALGQGPEFLTYFNYEAQQDKSGLPNDRFSAERPEGSISTLTIQRTEQRDSAMYRCASSHDRHEQFFGPGTRLTVL.

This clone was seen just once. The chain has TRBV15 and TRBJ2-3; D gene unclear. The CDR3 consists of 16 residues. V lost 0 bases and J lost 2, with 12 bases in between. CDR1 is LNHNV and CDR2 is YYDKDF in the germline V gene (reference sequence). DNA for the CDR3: TGTGCCACCAGCAGAGATCAGGCGCTACTCACAGATACGCAGTATTTT. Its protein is CATSRDQALLTDTQYF.

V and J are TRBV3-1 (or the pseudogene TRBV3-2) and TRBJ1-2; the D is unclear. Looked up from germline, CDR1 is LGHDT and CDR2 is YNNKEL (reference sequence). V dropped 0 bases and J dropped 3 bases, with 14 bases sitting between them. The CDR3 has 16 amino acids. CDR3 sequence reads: CASSQDSRARDYGYTF. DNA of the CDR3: TGTGCCAGCAGCCAAGATTCGCGGGCAAGAGACTATGGCTACACCTTC.

The CDR3 coding sequence is TGTGCCAGCAGCCAAGATTTAGCCCCAGAGACCCAGTACTTC. Protein sequence: CASSQDLAPETQYF. The rearrangement uses TRBV3-1 (or the pseudogene TRBV3-2) and TRBJ2-5; D is ambiguous. The germline gives CDR1 LGHDT, CDR2 YNNKEL (reference sequence). The germline V and J ends were trimmed by 0 bases and 4 bases, with 9 bases remaining between them. This CDR3 has 14 amino acids.

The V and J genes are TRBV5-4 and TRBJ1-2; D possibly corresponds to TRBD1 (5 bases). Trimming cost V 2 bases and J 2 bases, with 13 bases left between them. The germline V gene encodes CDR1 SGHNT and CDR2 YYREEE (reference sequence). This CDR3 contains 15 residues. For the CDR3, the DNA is TGTGCCAGCAGCTTTCGCGGCAGGGAAAACTATGGCTACACCTTC. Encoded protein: CASSFRGRENYGYTF.

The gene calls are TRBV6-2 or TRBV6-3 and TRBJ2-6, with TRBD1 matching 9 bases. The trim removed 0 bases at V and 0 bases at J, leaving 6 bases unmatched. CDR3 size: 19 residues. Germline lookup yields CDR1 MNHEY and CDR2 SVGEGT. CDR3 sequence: CASSYSGTGLGSGANVLTF. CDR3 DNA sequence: TGTGCCAGCAGTTACTCGGGGACAGGGCTTGGCTCTGGGGCCAACGTCCTGACTTTC.

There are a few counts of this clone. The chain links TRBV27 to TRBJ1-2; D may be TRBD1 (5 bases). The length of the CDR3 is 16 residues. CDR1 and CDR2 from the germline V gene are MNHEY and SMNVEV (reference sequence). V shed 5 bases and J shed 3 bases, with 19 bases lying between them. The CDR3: CASSPSGGDLDYGYTF. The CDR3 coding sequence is TGTGCCAGCAGTCCTTCCGGCGGGGACCTGGACTATGGCTACACCTTC.

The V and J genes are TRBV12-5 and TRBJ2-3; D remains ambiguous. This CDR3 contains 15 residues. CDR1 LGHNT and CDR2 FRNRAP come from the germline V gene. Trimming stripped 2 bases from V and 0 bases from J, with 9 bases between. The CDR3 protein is CASGLQVPSTDTQYF. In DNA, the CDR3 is TGTGCTAGTGGTTTGCAGGTACCTAGCACAGATACGCAGTATTTT.

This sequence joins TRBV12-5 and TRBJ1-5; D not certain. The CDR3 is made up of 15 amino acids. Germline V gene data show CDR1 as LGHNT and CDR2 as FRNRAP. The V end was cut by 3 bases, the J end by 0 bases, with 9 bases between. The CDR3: CASGFTEYSNQPQHF. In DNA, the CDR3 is TGTGCTAGTGGTTTCACAGAGTATAGCAATCAGCCCCAGCATTTT. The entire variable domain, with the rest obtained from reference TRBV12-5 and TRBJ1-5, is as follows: DARVTQTPRHKVTEMGQEVTMRCQPILGHNTVFWYRQTMMQGLELLAYFRNRAPLDDSGMPKDRFSAEMPDATLATLKIQPSEPRDSAVYFCASGFTEYSNQPQHFGDGTRLSIL.

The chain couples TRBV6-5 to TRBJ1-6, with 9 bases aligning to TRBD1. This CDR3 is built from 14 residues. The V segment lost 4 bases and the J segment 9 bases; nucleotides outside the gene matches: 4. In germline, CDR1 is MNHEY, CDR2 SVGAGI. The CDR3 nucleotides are TGTGCCAGCAGTTCCGGGACAGGGACTTCACCCCTCCACTTT. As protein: CASSSGTGTSPLHF.

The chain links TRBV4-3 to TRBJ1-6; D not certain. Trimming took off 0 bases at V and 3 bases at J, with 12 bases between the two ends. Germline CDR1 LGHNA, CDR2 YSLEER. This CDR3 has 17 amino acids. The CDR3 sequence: CASSQDAGLDYNSPLHF. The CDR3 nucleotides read TGCGCCAGCAGCCAAGATGCGGGGTTAGACTATAATTCACCCCTCCACTTT.